What follows are 18 T cell receptor beta chains derived from one specimen sequenced in a study of beta chain features in type 1 diabetes. Whole-study findings and limits: The study found moderately but significantly shorter TCRB CDR3s in all four CD4+ subsets of Type 1 diabetes patients.

Every isolated RNA sample was fully reverse transcribed, so sequencing captured expressed TCRB transcripts. Clones were sequenced by immunoSEQ multiplex PCR, and TCRdb holds only the in-frame ones, with some missing. The sample consists of more than 100,000 clones, 28% of them appearing once. No antigen is known for these receptors. What was sequenced was central memory CD4+ T cells from blood. Receptors were obtained from a woman between 18 and 29 years old with type 1 diabetes.

In this sample, this clone turned up a few times. The chain links TRBV18 to TRBJ2-2; tentative D call: TRBD2 (6 bases). The germline V and J ends were trimmed by 3 bases and 2 bases, with 13 bases remaining between them. From germline, CDR1 is KGHSH and CDR2 LQKENI. The CDR3 runs 16 residues. In nucleotides, the CDR3 is TGTGCCAGCTCACCTCCGGGGGAAGGAAACACCGGGGAGCTGTTTTTT. It codes for CASSPPGEGNTGELFF.

The chain uses TRBV7-2 and TRBJ2-5; 12 bases align to TRBD2. There are 15 residues in the CDR3. Germline V gives CDR1 SGHTA, CDR2 FQGNSA. V trimming: 5 bases; J trimming: 7 bases; junction bases outside the gene matches: 8. The CDR3 loop is CASSPLAGGEGTQYF. In nucleotides, the CDR3 is TGTGCCAGCAGCCCCCTAGCGGGAGGGGAGGGGACCCAGTACTTC.

This clone was detected a few times. This chain joins TRBV7-2 and TRBJ1-4, with no clear D. The CDR3 totals 15 residues. Germline V CDR1 and CDR2: SGHTA, FQGNSA. Deletions cut 5 bases from V and 0 bases from J, with 10 bases between. CDR3: CASSLRHATNEKLFF. CDR3 DNA: TGTGCCAGCAGCCTCAGACACGCAACTAATGAAAAACTGTTTTTT.

This chain joins TRBV28 and TRBJ2-5; D unresolved. TRBJ2-7 matches the DNA end more closely, so the J call is doubtful. Per germline, CDR1 MDHEN and CDR2 SYDVKM. The CDR3 has 11 amino acids. The CDR3 nucleotides are TGTGCCAGCAGTTTACACTACGAGCAGTACTTC. Translating it yields CASSLHYEQYF.

This clone was observed a handful of times. V and J are TRBV21-1 and TRBJ1-2. TRBV21-1 is a listed pseudogene. This CDR3 spans 13 amino acids. This chain's CDR3 is CASSMSPGYGYTF. The CDR3 DNA reads as TGTGCCAGCAGCATGTCTCCGGGCTATGGCTACACCTTC.

This clone was counted only a few times. The chain uses TRBV2 and TRBJ2-2; TRBD1 is a possible D gene (6 bases). Trimming pared 10 bases from V and 5 bases from J, leaving 11 bases between. Germline loops: CDR1 SNHLY, CDR2 FYNNEI. This CDR3 has 12 residues. In nucleotides, the CDR3 is TGTGCCACCCAGGGGCGGACCGGGGAGCTGTTTTTT. This gives the protein CATQGRTGELFF. The full variable domain, completed using reference TRBV2 and TRBJ2-2, is EPEVTQTPSHQVTQMGQEVILRCVPISNHLYFYWYRQILGQKVEFLVSFYNNEISEKSEIFDDQFSVERPDGSNFTLKIRSTKLEDSAMYFCATQGRTGELFFGEGSRLTVL.

The sample holds many counts of this clone. This sequence joins TRBV4-3 and TRBJ2-1, with TRBD2 matching 8 bases. The CDR3 extends over 16 amino acids. The germline V gene has CDR1 LGHNA and CDR2 YSLEER. The V segment lost 1 base and the J segment 0 bases; nucleotides outside the gene matches: 2. CDR3 region: CASSQGGGSSYNEQFF. CDR3 bases: TGCGCCAGCAGCCAAGGCGGGGGGAGCTCCTACAATGAGCAGTTCTTC.

V gene TRBV4-2 combines with J gene TRBJ2-1; 7 nucleotides match TRBD2. The germline gives CDR1 LGHNA, CDR2 YNFKEQ. CDR3 size: 15 residues. Losses at the gene ends were 0 bases for V and 12 bases for J; bases not matched to a gene: 11. CDR3 in DNA: TGTGCCAGCAGCCAAGACCGGGCAGGTGGGGGGGGGCAGTTCTTC. This sequence encodes CASSQDRAGGGGQFF.

V gene TRBV18 combines with J gene TRBJ2-7; TRBD1 is a possible D gene (6 bases). The germline V gene has CDR1 KGHSH and CDR2 LQKENI. The V end lost 3 bases, the J end lost 0 bases, and 18 bases lay between the germline ends. The CDR3 sequence is 17 residues long. The CDR3 here is CASSPSTGLSSSYEQYF. CDR3 nucleotide sequence: TGTGCCAGCTCACCCTCGACAGGATTATCTAGCTCCTACGAGCAGTACTTC.

The chain couples TRBV28 to TRBJ2-1; 14 bases align to TRBD2. This CDR3 spans 18 amino acids. Unmatched junction bases numbered 13, after V lost 4 bases and J lost 8 bases. The V gene's germline CDR1 is MDHEN and CDR2 SYDVKM. The CDR3 here is CASSSRGLAGALRDEQFF. In DNA, the CDR3 is TGTGCCAGCAGTTCAAGGGGACTAGCGGGAGCCCTTCGGGATGAGCAGTTCTTC.

This clone turned up a few times. The genes are TRBV7-8 and TRBJ1-2, with 7 nucleotides matching TRBD1. Per the germline V gene, CDR1 is SGHVS and CDR2 is FQNEAQ. Germline trimming cut 1 base from V and 5 bases from J; bases unmatched to any gene: 7. CDR3 length: 15 residues. Here the CDR3 reads CASSLVRQGNYGYTF. The CDR3 DNA reads TGTGCCAGCAGCTTAGTAAGACAGGGCAATTATGGCTACACCTTC.

This clone was found a few times. The chain has TRBV29-1 and TRBJ1-1; 8 nucleotides match TRBD1. Germline assignment: CDR1 SQVTM and CDR2 ANQGSEA. With V trimmed by 7 bases and J by 5 bases, 6 bases remained unmatched. The CDR3 is 12 residues long. CDR3 sequence (DNA): TGCAGCGCGGACAGGGTGGGAACTGAAGCTTTCTTT. This sequence encodes CSADRVGTEAFF.

The rearrangement joins TRBV7-9 to TRBJ2-5; tentatively, D is TRBD1 (6 bases). The germline CDR1 and CDR2 sequences are SEHNR and FQNEAQ (reference sequence). There are 15 residues in the CDR3. Trimming stripped 1 base from V and 4 bases from J, with 13 bases between. CDR3 nucleotides: TGTGCCAGCAGCTTAGACAGGGTCCTCGTAGAGACCCAGTACTTC. As protein: CASSLDRVLVETQYF.

This clone was detected only once. The chain combines TRBV18 with TRBJ2-2; possibly TRBD2 for D (6 bases). V lost 5 bases and J 0 bases, leaving 10 bases between the germline ends. The germline V gene encodes CDR1 KGHSH and CDR2 LQKENI. This CDR3 contains 15 residues. The CDR3 coding sequence is TGTGCCAGCTCATCGGGCGGGACGAACACCGGGGAGCTGTTTTTT. This sequence encodes CASSSGGTNTGELFF.

The chain carries TRBV6-5 and TRBJ2-4, with a tentative D call TRBD2 (5 bases). Germline CDR1 reads MNHEY; CDR2 reads SVGAGI. Trimming took off 5 bases at V and 16 bases at J, with 21 bases between the two ends. CDR3 length: 13 residues. CDR3 nucleotides: TGTGCCAGCAGTAAAGGGCTCGGGCTAGCTTCATACTTC. Its translation is CASSKGLGLASYF.

This chain uses TRBV30 with TRBJ2-2; 9 nucleotides line up with TRBD1. Germline V gene data show CDR1 as GTSNPN and CDR2 as SVGIG (reference sequence). The CDR3 extends over 15 amino acids. With V trimmed by 3 bases and J by 5 bases, 7 bases remained unmatched. The CDR3 protein is CAWRIGTGSTGELFF. CDR3 nucleotides: TGTGCCTGGAGAATAGGGACAGGGAGTACCGGGGAGCTGTTTTTT.

The rearrangement joins TRBV12-5 to TRBJ2-2; a possible D gene is TRBD1 (8 bases). V dropped 0 bases and J dropped 5 bases, with 10 bases sitting between them. The CDR3 runs to 15 residues. Germline-derived CDR1 and CDR2 are LGHNT and FRNRAP. The CDR3 loop is CASGLVQGGTGELFF. Here the CDR3 DNA reads TGTGCTAGTGGTTTGGTACAGGGGGGGACCGGGGAGCTGTTTTTT. The full variable domain, completed using reference TRBV12-5 and TRBJ2-2, is DARVTQTPRHKVTEMGQEVTMRCQPILGHNTVFWYRQTMMQGLELLAYFRNRAPLDDSGMPKDRFSAEMPDATLATLKIQPSEPRDSAVYFCASGLVQGGTGELFFGEGSRLTVL.

This clone was counted between two and nine times. The chain combines TRBV11-2 with TRBJ2-7; 12 bases agree with TRBD2. The J segment lost 6 bases and the V segment lost 7 bases, leaving 4 bases of the junction unmatched. This CDR3 has 13 amino acids. CDR1 is SGHAT, CDR2 FQNNGV, per germline. The DNA for the CDR3 is TGTGCCAGCACGGGACTAGCGGGCACCGAGCAGTACGTC. This translates into CASTGLAGTEQYV.